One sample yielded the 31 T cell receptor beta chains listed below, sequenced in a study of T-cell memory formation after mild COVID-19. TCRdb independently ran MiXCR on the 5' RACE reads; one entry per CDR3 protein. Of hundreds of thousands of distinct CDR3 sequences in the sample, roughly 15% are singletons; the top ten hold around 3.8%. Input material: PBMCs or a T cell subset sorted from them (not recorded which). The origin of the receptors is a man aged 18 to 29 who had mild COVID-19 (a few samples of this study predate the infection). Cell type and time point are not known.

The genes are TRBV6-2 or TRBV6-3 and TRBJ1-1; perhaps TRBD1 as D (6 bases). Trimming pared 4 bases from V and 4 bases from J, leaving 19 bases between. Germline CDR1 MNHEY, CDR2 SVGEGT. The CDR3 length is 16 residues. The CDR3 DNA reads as TGTGCCAGCAGTTCGGGACATACTTCCACGGCCACTGAAGCTTTCTTT. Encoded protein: CASSSGHTSTATEAFF.

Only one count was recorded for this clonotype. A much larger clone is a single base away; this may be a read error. CDR3 coding DNA: TGTGCCAGCAGTTTAGCGGGACGACACAATGAGCAGTTCTTC. Translation gives CASSLAGRHNEQFF. The chain carries TRBV12-3 or TRBV12-4 and TRBJ2-1; D might be TRBD1 or TRBD2, each matching 5 bases. V shed 0 bases and J shed 5 bases, with 8 bases lying between them. This CDR3 has 14 residues.

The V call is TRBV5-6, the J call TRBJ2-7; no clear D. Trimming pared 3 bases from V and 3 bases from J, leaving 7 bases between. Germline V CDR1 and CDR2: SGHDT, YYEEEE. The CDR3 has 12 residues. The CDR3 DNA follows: TGTGCCAGCAGCTACAGAAACTACGAGCAGTACTTC. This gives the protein CASSYRNYEQYF.

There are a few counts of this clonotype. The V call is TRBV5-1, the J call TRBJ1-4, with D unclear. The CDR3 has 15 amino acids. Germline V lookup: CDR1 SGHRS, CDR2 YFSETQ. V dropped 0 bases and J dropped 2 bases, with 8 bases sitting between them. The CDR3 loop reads CASSLDPGTNEKLFF. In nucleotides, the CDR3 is TGCGCCAGCAGCTTGGATCCCGGGACTAATGAAAAACTGTTTTTT.

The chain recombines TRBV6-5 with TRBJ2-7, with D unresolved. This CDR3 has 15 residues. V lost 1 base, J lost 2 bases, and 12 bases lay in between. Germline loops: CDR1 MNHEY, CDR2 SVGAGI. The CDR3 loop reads CASSYFSQSPYEQYF. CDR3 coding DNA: TGTGCCAGCAGTTACTTTTCTCAGAGCCCCTACGAGCAGTACTTC.

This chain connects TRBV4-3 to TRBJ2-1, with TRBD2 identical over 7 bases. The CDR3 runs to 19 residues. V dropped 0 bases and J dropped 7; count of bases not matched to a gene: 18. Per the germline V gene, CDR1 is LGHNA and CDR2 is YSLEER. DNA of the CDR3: TGCGCCAGCAGCCAAGAGTATGAGCGGGGACGCCCAGACGCTAATGAGCAGTTCTTC. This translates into CASSQEYERGRPDANEQFF.

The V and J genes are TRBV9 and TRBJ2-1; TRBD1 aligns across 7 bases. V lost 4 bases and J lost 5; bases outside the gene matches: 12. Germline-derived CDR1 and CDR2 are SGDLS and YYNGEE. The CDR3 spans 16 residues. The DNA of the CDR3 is TGTGCCAGCAGCTTCTCGACCGGGACAGTAAACAATGAGCAGTTCTTC. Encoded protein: CASSFSTGTVNNEQFF.

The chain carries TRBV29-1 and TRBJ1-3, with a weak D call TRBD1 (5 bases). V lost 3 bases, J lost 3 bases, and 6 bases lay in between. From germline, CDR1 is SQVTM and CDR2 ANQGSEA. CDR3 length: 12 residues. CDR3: CSVEDIGNTIYF. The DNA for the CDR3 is TGCAGCGTTGAGGACATTGGAAACACCATATATTTT.

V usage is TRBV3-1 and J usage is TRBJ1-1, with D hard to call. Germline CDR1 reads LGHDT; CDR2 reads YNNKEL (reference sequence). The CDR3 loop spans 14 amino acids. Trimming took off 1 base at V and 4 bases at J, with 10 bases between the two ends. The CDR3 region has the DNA TGTGCCAGCAGCCAAGGGTCCGTGGCCACTGAAGCTTTCTTT. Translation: CASSQGSVATEAFF.

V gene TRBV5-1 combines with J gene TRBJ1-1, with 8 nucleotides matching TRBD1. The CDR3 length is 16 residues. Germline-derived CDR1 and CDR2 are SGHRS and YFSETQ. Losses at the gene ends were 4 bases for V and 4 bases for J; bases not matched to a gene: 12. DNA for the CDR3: TGCGCCAGCAGCCCCGGAGGACAGGGATCAGGCACTGAAGCTTTCTTT. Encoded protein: CASSPGGQGSGTEAFF.

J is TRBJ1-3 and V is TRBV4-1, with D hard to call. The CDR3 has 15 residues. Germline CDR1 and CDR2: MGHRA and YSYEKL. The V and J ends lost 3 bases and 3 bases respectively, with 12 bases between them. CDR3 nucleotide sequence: TGCGCCAGCAGCCAGGACCCCGGTAATGGAAACACCATATATTTT. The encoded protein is CASSQDPGNGNTIYF.

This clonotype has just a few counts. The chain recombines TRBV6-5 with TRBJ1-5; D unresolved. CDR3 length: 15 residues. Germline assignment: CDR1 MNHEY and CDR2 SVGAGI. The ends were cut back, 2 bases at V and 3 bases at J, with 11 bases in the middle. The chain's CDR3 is CASSYGSGNNQPQHF. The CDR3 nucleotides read TGTGCCAGCAGTTACGGTTCGGGGAACAATCAGCCCCAGCATTTT.

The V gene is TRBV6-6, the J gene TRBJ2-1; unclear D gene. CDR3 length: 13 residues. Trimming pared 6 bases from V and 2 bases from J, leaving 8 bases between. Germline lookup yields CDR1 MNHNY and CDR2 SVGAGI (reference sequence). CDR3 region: CASSATTYNEQFF. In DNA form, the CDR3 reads TGTGCCAGCAGCGCGACAACCTACAATGAGCAGTTCTTC.

The CDR3 coding sequence is TGCAGTGCTAGAGATCCAGTACGAGGGGCTGAGACCCAGTACTTC. The encoded protein is CSARDPVRGAETQYF. The gene calls are TRBV20-1 and TRBJ2-5; the D gene could be TRBD1 or TRBD2 (5 bases each). The CDR3 consists of 15 residues. V lost 0 bases, J lost 5 bases, and 16 bases lay in between. From germline, CDR1 is DFQATT and CDR2 SNEGSKA (reference sequence).

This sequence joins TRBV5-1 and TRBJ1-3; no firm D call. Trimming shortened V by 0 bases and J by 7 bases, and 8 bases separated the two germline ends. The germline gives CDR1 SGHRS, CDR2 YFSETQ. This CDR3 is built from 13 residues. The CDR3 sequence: CASSLGQDNTIYF. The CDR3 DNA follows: TGCGCCAGCAGCTTGGGTCAGGATAACACCATATATTTT.

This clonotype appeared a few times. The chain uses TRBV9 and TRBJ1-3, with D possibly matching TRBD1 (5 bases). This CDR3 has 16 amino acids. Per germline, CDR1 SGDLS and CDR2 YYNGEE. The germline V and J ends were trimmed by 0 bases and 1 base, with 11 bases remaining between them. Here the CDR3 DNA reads TGTGCCAGCAGCGTAGCTAATCCAGGGTCTGGAAACACCATATATTTT. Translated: CASSVANPGSGNTIYF.

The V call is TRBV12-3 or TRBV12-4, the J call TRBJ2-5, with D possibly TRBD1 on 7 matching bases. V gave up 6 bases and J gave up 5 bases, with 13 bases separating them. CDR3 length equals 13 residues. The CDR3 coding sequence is TGTGCCAGCAGGCCGACAGGGAGGGAGACCCAGTACTTC. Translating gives CASRPTGRETQYF.

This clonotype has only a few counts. In DNA, the CDR3 is TGTGCCAGCAGCCCCCGTGGGGCCGGGGAGCTGTTTTTT. Translating gives CASSPRGAGELFF. The chain is built from TRBV7-6 and TRBJ2-2; D is ambiguous. The germline V and J ends were trimmed by 5 bases and 6 bases, with 10 bases remaining between them. CDR3 length: 13 residues. Per germline, CDR1 SGHVS and CDR2 FNYEAQ. The whole variable domain, remainder taken from reference TRBV7-6 and TRBJ2-2, is GAGVSQSPRYKVTKRGQDVALRCDPISGHVSLYWYRQALGQGPEFLTYFNYEAQQDKSGLPNDRFSAERPEGSISTLTIQRTEQRDSAMYRCASSPRGAGELFFGEGSRLTVL.

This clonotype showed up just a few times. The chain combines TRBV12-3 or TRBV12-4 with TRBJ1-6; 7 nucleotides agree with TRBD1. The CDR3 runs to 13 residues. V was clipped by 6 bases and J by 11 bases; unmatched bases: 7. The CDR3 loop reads CASSSRQGAPLHF. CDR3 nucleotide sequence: TGTGCCAGCAGCTCCAGACAGGGAGCACCCCTCCACTTT.

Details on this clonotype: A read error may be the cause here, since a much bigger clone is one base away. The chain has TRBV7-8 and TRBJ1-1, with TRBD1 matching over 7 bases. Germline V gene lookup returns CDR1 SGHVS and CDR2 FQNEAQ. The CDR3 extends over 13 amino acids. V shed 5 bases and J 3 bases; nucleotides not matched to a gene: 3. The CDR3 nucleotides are TGTGCCAGCAGCACAGACAGGGACACTGAAGCTTTCTTT. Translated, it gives CASSTDRDTEAFF.

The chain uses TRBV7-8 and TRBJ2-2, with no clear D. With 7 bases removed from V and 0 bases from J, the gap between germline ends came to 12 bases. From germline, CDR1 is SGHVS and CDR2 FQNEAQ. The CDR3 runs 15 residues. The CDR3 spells CASTLTDANTGELFF. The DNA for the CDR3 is TGTGCCAGCACCTTGACCGACGCGAACACCGGGGAGCTGTTTTTT.

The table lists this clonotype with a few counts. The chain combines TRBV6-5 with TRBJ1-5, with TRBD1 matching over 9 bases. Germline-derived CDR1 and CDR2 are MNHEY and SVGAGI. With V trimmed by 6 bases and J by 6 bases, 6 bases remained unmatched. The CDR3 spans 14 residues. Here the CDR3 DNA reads TGTGCCAGCAGGATTACAGGGGGCAGTCAGCCCCAGCATTTT. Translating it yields CASRITGGSQPQHF.

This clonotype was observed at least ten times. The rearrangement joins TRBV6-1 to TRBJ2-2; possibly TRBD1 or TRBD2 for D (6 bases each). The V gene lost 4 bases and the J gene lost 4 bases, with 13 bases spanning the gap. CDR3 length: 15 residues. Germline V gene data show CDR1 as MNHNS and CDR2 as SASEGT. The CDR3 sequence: CASSVIGGITGELFF. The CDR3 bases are TGTGCCAGCAGTGTGATCGGGGGCATCACCGGGGAGCTGTTTTTT.

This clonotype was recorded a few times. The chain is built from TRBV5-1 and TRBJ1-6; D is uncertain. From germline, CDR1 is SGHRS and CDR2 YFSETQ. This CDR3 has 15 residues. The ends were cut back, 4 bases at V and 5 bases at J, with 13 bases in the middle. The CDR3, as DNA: TGCGCCAGCAGCCTCCTTATGGGAAATAATTCACCCCTCCACTTT. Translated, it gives CASSLLMGNNSPLHF. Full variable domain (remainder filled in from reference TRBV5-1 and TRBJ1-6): KAGVTQTPRYLIKTRGQQVTLSCSPISGHRSVSWYQQTPGQGLQFLFEYFSETQRNKGNFPGRFSGRQFSNSRSEMNVSTLELGDSALYLCASSLLMGNNSPLHFGNGTRLTVT.

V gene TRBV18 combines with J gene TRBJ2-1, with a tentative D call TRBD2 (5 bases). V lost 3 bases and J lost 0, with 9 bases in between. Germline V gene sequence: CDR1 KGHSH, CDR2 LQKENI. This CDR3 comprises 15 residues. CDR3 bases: TGTGCCAGCTCACCGTCCGAGGGCTCCTACAATGAGCAGTTCTTC. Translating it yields CASSPSEGSYNEQFF.

The CDR3 nucleotides read TGTGCCAGCAGCCGCTTCACAGGGGGCTCAGGGGTGGATACGCAGTATTTT. This sequence encodes CASSRFTGGSGVDTQYF. The gene calls are TRBV5-6 and TRBJ2-3; 9 bases agree with TRBD1. The CDR3 sequence is 17 residues long. Germline CDR1 is SGHDT and CDR2 is YYEEEE. V lost 4 bases to trimming and J lost 6 bases; unmatched junction nucleotides: 15. The full variable domain, its missing parts supplied by reference TRBV5-6 and TRBJ2-3, is DAGVTQSPTHLIKTRGQQVTLRCSPKSGHDTVSWYQQALGQGPQFIFQYYEEEERQRGNFPDRFSGHQFPNYSSELNVNALLLGDSALYLCASSRFTGGSGVDTQYFGPGTRLTVL.

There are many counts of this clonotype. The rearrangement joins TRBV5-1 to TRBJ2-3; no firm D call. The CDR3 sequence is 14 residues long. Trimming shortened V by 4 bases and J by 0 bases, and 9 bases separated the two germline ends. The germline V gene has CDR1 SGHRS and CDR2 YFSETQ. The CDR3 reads CASSPNFSTDTQYF. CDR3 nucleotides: TGCGCCAGCAGCCCCAACTTCAGCACAGATACGCAGTATTTT.

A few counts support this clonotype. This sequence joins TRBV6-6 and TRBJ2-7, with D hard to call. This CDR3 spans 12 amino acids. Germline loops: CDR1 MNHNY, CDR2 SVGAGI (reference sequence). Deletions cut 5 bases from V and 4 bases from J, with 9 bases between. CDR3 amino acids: CASSTPLYEQYF. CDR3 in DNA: TGTGCCAGCAGTACCCCTCTATACGAGCAGTACTTC.

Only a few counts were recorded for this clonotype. The CDR3 loop reads CASSVGPTSQETQYF. The CDR3 DNA reads TGTGCCAGCAGCGTAGGGCCTACCTCCCAAGAGACCCAGTACTTC. The chain joins TRBV9 to TRBJ2-5, with no clear D. This CDR3 spans 15 amino acids. Trimming stripped 0 bases from V and 1 base from J, with 10 bases between. CDR1 is SGDLS, CDR2 YYNGEE, per germline.

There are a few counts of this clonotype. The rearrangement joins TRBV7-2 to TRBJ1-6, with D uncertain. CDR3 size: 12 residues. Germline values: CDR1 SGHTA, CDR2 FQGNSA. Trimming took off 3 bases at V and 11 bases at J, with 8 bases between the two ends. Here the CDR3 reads CASSLSGTPLHF. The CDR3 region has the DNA TGTGCCAGCAGCTTGTCCGGGACACCCCTCCACTTT.

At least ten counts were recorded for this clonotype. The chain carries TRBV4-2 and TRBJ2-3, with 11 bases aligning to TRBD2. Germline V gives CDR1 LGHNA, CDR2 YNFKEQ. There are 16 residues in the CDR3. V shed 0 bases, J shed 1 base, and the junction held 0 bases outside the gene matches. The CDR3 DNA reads TGTGCCAGCAGCCAAGAGGGACTAGCGGGCACAGATACGCAGTATTTT. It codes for CASSQEGLAGTDTQYF.